Given below is one T cell receptor (beta chain) in context. CDR3 length: 16 amino acids. Per the germline V gene, CDR1 is GTSNPN and CDR2 is SVGIG (reference sequence). V was pared by 0 bases and J by 2 bases, with 9 bases of the junction left unmatched. The sample is drawn from a study of control samples from healthy donors and cancer patients. Sequencing used immunoSEQ multiplex PCR; TCRdb keeps in-frame clones, though not all of them. The sample lists just over 20,000 clones; 84% were seen once. The receptor was isolated from a man aged 60 to 75 with colorectal cancer. J is TRBJ1-2 and V is TRBV30; 7 bases match TRBD1. The source material was PBMCs. CDR3: CAWSVAWTGLNYGYTF. Here the CDR3 DNA reads TGTGCCTGGAGTGTTGCTTGGACAGGCCTAAACTATGGCTACACCTTC.